These 29 T cell receptor beta chains originate from one sample sequenced in a study of blood T cell repertoires in COVID-19. Generated by immunoSEQ multiplex PCR, the TCRdb table keeps only in-frame clones and is missing some. The sample shows some 65,000 clones, less than 90% of them seen only once. Material: peripheral blood. These receptors came from an elderly man with acute or convalescent COVID-19.

The chain uses TRBV4-3 and TRBJ2-2, with 12 nucleotides matching TRBD2. CDR1 is LGHNA, CDR2 YSLEER, per germline. This CDR3 contains 15 residues. V lost 3 bases to trimming and J lost 6 bases; unmatched junction nucleotides: 2. In DNA form, the CDR3 reads TGCGCCAGCAGCCACGGACTAGCGGGGTCCGGGGAGCTGTTTTTT. Protein: CASSHGLAGSGELFF.

The chain couples TRBV6-4 to TRBJ2-1; a possible D gene is TRBD2 (6 bases). V was cut by 4 bases and J by 8 bases, with 18 bases left in between. Looked up from germline, CDR1 is MRHNA and CDR2 is SNTAGT. CDR3 size: 15 residues. In DNA form, the CDR3 reads TGTGCCAGCAGTGCCCTCCCCGGGAGTGGCTATGAGCAGTTCTTC. This translates into CASSALPGSGYEQFF.

This chain uses TRBV5-1 with TRBJ2-7; 9 positions match TRBD2. V was pared by 1 base and J by 2 bases, with 10 bases of the junction left unmatched. Per germline, CDR1 SGHRS and CDR2 YFSETQ. The CDR3 is 17 amino acids. The CDR3 protein is CASSLPYLAGKAYEQYF. DNA for the CDR3: TGCGCCAGCAGCTTGCCTTATCTAGCGGGGAAAGCCTACGAGCAGTACTTC. Combining the CDR3 with reference TRBV5-1 and TRBJ2-7 gives the whole variable domain KAGVTQTPRYLIKTRGQQVTLSCSPISGHRSVSWYQQTPGQGLQFLFEYFSETQRNKGNFPGRFSGRQFSNSRSEMNVSTLELGDSALYLCASSLPYLAGKAYEQYFGPGTRLTVT.

CDR3 in amino acids: CATRESSGTYEQYF. The CDR3 region has the DNA TGTGCCACCAGGGAGTCTAGCGGTACCTACGAGCAGTACTTC. The V gene is TRBV24-1, the J gene TRBJ2-7; 7 bases are shared with TRBD2. V shed 7 bases and J 2 bases; nucleotides not matched to a gene: 7. The CDR3 has 14 residues. Germline V gene data show CDR1 as KGHDR and CDR2 as SFDVKD.

This rearrangement joins TRBV6-4 to TRBJ1-2; 7 positions match TRBD1. Germline-derived CDR1 and CDR2 are MRHNA and SNTAGT. This CDR3 is 10 amino acids long. CDR3 bases: TGTGCTGAGGGGGCGAGGGGGAACACCTTC. It codes for CAEGARGNTF.

V gene TRBV21-1 combines with J gene TRBJ1-2. TRBV21-1 constitutes a pseudogene. The CDR3 is made up of 14 amino acids. The CDR3 is CASSRKRAHYGYTF. In nucleotides, the CDR3 is TGTGCCAGCAGCAGAAAACGCGCCCATTATGGCTACACCTTC.

The chain has TRBV19 and TRBJ2-7, with D perhaps TRBD1 (5 bases). The germline V gene encodes CDR1 LNHDA and CDR2 SQIVND (reference sequence). The length of the CDR3 is 13 residues. Trimming shortened V by 4 bases and J by 3 bases, and 10 bases separated the two germline ends. In DNA form, the CDR3 reads TGTGCCAGTAGTAGGGGCCCCCTCTACGAGCAGTACTTC. Translated: CASSRGPLYEQYF.

V is TRBV18 and J is TRBJ2-7; 10 bases line up with TRBD2. The CDR3 has 15 amino acids. V lost 0 bases to trimming and J lost 2 bases; unmatched junction nucleotides: 1. Germline V gives CDR1 KGHSH, CDR2 LQKENI. The CDR3 nucleotides are TGTGCCAGCTCACCACCTCTAGCGGGAGCCTACGAGCAGTACTTC. This sequence encodes CASSPPLAGAYEQYF. Drawing the rest from reference TRBV18 and TRBJ2-7, the complete variable domain is NAGVMQNPRHLVRRRGQEARLRCSPMKGHSHVYWYRQLPEEGLKFMVYLQKENIIDESGMPKERFSAEFPKEGPSILRIQQVVRGDSAAYFCASSPPLAGAYEQYFGPGTRLTVT.

This chain links TRBV6-5 with TRBJ2-3; 13 bases are shared with TRBD2. Trimming took 2 bases from V and 5 from J; bases not matched to a gene: 4. Germline lookup yields CDR1 MNHEY and CDR2 SVGAGI. This CDR3 spans 16 amino acids. Here the CDR3 reads CASSYRTSGSIDTQYF. In nucleotides, the CDR3 is TGTGCCAGCAGTTACCGGACTAGCGGGAGTATAGATACGCAGTATTTT.

V usage is TRBV19 and J usage is TRBJ1-3; 9 bases line up with TRBD1. Per germline, CDR1 LNHDA and CDR2 SQIVND (reference sequence). The CDR3 loop spans 17 amino acids. V trimming: 3 bases; J trimming: 2 bases; junction bases outside the gene matches: 8. This CDR3 reads CASSIRQGTGTGNTIYF. For the CDR3, the DNA is TGTGCCAGTAGTATCCGGCAGGGGACAGGGACTGGAAACACCATATATTTT.

The CDR3 sequence is CATSDGLAQQFF. The CDR3 coding sequence is TGTGCCACCAGTGATGGGTTAGCGCAACAGTTCTTC. The gene calls are TRBV24-1 and TRBJ2-1, with D maybe TRBD2 (5 bases). Trimming stripped 3 bases from V and 13 bases from J, with 12 bases between. Germline loops: CDR1 KGHDR, CDR2 SFDVKD. CDR3 size: 12 residues.

The gene calls are TRBV7-9 and TRBJ2-2; TRBD1 aligns across 9 bases. This CDR3 is built from 15 residues. After removal of 3 bases from V and 4 bases from J, the junction contained 3 bases not matched to a gene. Germline V gene lookup returns CDR1 SEHNR and CDR2 FQNEAQ (reference sequence). Written as DNA, the CDR3 is TGTGCCAGCAGCTTCGGACAGGGGTCCACCGGGGAGCTGTTTTTT. It yields the protein CASSFGQGSTGELFF. The variable domain in full, with the rest retrieved from reference TRBV7-9 and TRBJ2-2, is DTGVSQNPRHKITKRGQNVTFRCDPISEHNRLYWYRQTLGQGPEFLTYFQNEAQLEKSRLLSDRFSAERPKGSFSTLEIQRTEQGDSAMYLCASSFGQGSTGELFFGEGSRLTVL.

This clone was found a few times. V and J are TRBV4-3 and TRBJ2-2, with D perhaps matching TRBD2 (6 bases). This CDR3 has 14 residues. Germline CDR1 and CDR2: LGHNA and YSLEER. The ends were cut back, 8 bases at V and 1 base at J, with 11 bases in the middle. The CDR3 sequence: CASRGLLNTGELFF. CDR3 DNA: TGCGCCAGCCGAGGACTATTGAACACCGGGGAGCTGTTTTTT.

V is TRBV30 and J is TRBJ1-2; D may be TRBD1 (5 bases). The CDR3 length is 11 residues. V lost 1 base and J 9 bases, leaving 9 bases between the germline ends. Germline assignment: CDR1 GTSNPN and CDR2 SVGIG (reference sequence). In DNA, the CDR3 is TGTGCCTGGAGTGGCAGGGTGCGCTACACCTTC. Translating gives CAWSGRVRYTF.

V usage is TRBV27 and J usage is TRBJ1-2; 9 bases agree with TRBD1. V was pared by 4 bases and J by 8 bases, with 5 bases of the junction left unmatched. This CDR3 contains 13 residues. Germline lookup yields CDR1 MNHEY and CDR2 SMNVEV (reference sequence). The CDR3 DNA follows: TGTGCCAGCAGTTGGGGACAGGGCAGCGGCTACACCTTC. Its protein is CASSWGQGSGYTF.

The sample holds one count of this clone. V is TRBV25-1 and J is TRBJ2-7, with a possible D match to TRBD1 (6 bases). In germline, CDR1 is MGHDK, CDR2 SYGVNS. Trimming stripped 2 bases from V and 4 bases from J, with 15 bases between. This CDR3 contains 15 residues. The CDR3 sequence: CASSESLGRGYEQYF. CDR3 bases: TGTGCCAGCAGTGAAAGTTTAGGCAGGGGATACGAGCAGTACTTC.

The rearrangement links TRBV20-1 to TRBJ2-1; 13 bases line up with TRBD2. The germline CDR1 and CDR2 sequences are DFQATT and SNEGSKA (reference sequence). The CDR3 is 14 amino acids. V shed 6 bases and J 9 bases; nucleotides not matched to a gene: 8. The CDR3 reads CSASTSGRAGEQFF. DNA for the CDR3: TGCAGTGCCAGTACTAGCGGGAGGGCCGGTGAGCAGTTCTTC.

The V and J genes are TRBV27 and TRBJ1-5; D unclear. V lost 3 bases to trimming and J lost 6 bases, with 9 bases between them. Germline CDR1 is MNHEY and CDR2 is SMNVEV (reference sequence). This CDR3 contains 13 residues. This chain's CDR3 is CASSLVVAQPQHF. The CDR3 DNA follows: TGTGCCAGCAGTTTGGTGGTAGCTCAGCCCCAGCATTTT.

As DNA, the CDR3 is TGTGCCAGCAGTTACTCGAGCTCCAGGTCTCGTGAAAAACTGTTTTTT. This sequence encodes CASSYSSSRSREKLFF. The chain has TRBV6-5 and TRBJ1-4; D is unclear. V was shortened by 0 bases and J by 7 bases, with 15 bases between the two germline ends. The CDR3 runs to 16 residues. Germline CDR1 MNHEY, CDR2 SVGAGI.

The chain carries TRBV7-2 and TRBJ2-3, with D unclear. CDR1 SGHTA and CDR2 FQGNSA come from the germline V gene. V was pared by 4 bases and J by 1 base, with 6 bases between. This CDR3 is 13 amino acids long. The CDR3 DNA follows: TGTGCCAGCAGCTCATCCCGCACAGATACGCAGTATTTT. This translates into CASSSSRTDTQYF.

The rearrangement uses TRBV5-5 and TRBJ2-7; TRBD1 might be the D (6 bases). The V gene lost 3 bases and the J gene lost 0 bases, with 10 bases spanning the gap. The CDR3 extends over 14 amino acids. Germline V gene data show CDR1 as SGHKS and CDR2 as YYEKEE (reference sequence). CDR3 residues: CASSSRTDSYEQYF. The DNA of the CDR3 is TGTGCCAGCAGCTCCAGGACAGACTCCTACGAGCAGTACTTC.

The V gene is TRBV19, the J gene TRBJ1-3; TRBD1 aligns across 7 bases. CDR1 and CDR2 (germline): LNHDA, SQIVND (reference sequence). With V trimmed by 7 bases and J by 6 bases, 9 bases remained unmatched. The CDR3 is 14 amino acids. The CDR3 protein is CASKGRQGVNTIYF. The CDR3, as DNA: TGTGCCAGTAAAGGTCGACAGGGAGTAAACACCATATATTTT.

This clone was counted a single time. The gene calls are TRBV10-2 and TRBJ1-3; D is perhaps TRBD1 (5 bases). The CDR3 length is 13 residues. Trimming removed 6 bases from V and 0 bases from J, with 6 bases in between. The germline V gene encodes CDR1 WSHSY and CDR2 SAAADI. CDR3 amino acids: CASRDTSGNTIYF. The DNA for the CDR3 is TGCGCCAGCAGGGACACCTCTGGAAACACCATATATTTT.

The V gene is TRBV5-1, the J gene TRBJ2-7, with D perhaps TRBD2 (5 bases). The CDR3 runs 16 residues. V gave up 4 bases and J gave up 0 bases, with 17 bases separating them. Looked up from germline, CDR1 is SGHRS and CDR2 is YFSETQ. The CDR3 spells CASSHDGGISSYEQYF. The CDR3 nucleotides are TGCGCCAGCAGCCATGACGGAGGAATAAGCTCCTACGAGCAGTACTTC.

For the CDR3, the DNA is TGTGCCAGCTCACCGGACAGCAATCCAAACACCATATATTTT. It yields the protein CASSPDSNPNTIYF. The chain uses TRBV18 and TRBJ1-3; tentatively, D is TRBD1 (6 bases). Germline CDR1 KGHSH, CDR2 LQKENI. Trimming left V 3 bases short and J 6 bases short, with 12 bases between. The CDR3 is made up of 14 amino acids.

J is TRBJ2-1 and V is TRBV30; possible D gene TRBD2, 6 bases. V was shortened by 0 bases and J by 7 bases, with 7 bases between the two germline ends. The CDR3 extends over 12 amino acids. Germline assignment: CDR1 GTSNPN and CDR2 SVGIG (reference sequence). CDR3: CAWSVSGNEQFF. CDR3 sequence (DNA): TGTGCCTGGAGTGTAAGCGGGAATGAGCAGTTCTTC.

The chain combines TRBV3-1 (or the pseudogene TRBV3-2) with TRBJ2-1, with unresolved D. Trimming removed 1 base from V and 4 bases from J, with 11 bases in between. Germline V lookup: CDR1 LGHDT, CDR2 YNNKEL (reference sequence). The CDR3 contains 15 residues. The CDR3 region is CASSQVGSRYNEQFF. CDR3 nucleotides: TGTGCCAGCAGCCAAGTAGGTTCGCGGTACAATGAGCAGTTCTTC.

In the case of this clone: Relative to the germline gene, one junction end is altered; a read error may explain this. Here the CDR3 reads CASSQGPPGTVPSGANVLTF. The CDR3 coding sequence is TGCGCCAGCAGTCAAGGGCCACCCGGGACAGTCCCATCTGGGGCCAACGTCCTGACTTTC. The J gene is TRBJ2-6, the V gene TRBV4-1; 7 bases map to TRBD1. The V gene's germline CDR1 is MGHRA and CDR2 YSYEKL. CDR3 size: 20 residues.

The chain combines TRBV19 with TRBJ1-4; 11 bases match TRBD1. The CDR3 runs 15 residues. V gave up 5 bases and J gave up 11 bases; unmatched junction bases: 10. CDR1 and CDR2 from the germline V gene are LNHDA and SQIVND (reference sequence). The CDR3 protein is CASSSLGTGGRKLFF. CDR3 nucleotides: TGTGCCAGTAGTTCCCTCGGGACAGGGGGAAGGAAACTGTTTTTT.